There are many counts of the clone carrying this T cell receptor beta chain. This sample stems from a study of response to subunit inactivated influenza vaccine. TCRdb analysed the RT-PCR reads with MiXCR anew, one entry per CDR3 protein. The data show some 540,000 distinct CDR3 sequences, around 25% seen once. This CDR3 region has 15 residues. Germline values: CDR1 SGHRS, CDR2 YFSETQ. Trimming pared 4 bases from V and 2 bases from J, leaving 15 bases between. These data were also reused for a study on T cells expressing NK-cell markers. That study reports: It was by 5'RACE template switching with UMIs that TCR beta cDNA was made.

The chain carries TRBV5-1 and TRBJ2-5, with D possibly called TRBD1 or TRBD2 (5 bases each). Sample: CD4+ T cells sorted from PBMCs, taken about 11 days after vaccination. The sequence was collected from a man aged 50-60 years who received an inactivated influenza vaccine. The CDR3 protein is CASSPGSWGQETQYF. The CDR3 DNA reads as TGCGCCAGCAGCCCAGGATCCTGGGGGCAAGAGACCCAGTACTTC.